What follows is one T cell receptor beta chain and its context. The target antigen is unknown. CDR1 is SGHDT and CDR2 is YYEEEE in the germline V gene. This CDR3 spans 16 amino acids. J gave up 6 bases and V 0 bases, and 5 bases lay outside the gene matches. The sample belongs to a study of cytotoxic CD8 clonotypes in ibrutinib-treated CLL. The overall study: With a range of 6 to 36, the median treatment time before response samples were taken was 12 to 13 months. The samples contained hundreds of thousands of productive templates on average. They also contained an average of 94,082 productive rearrangements. Points from the study as a whole: The study found clonality rose at ibrutinib response, then fell toward baseline at progression. Sampling times (in sustained-remission versus progressing patients) were not the same.

Only in-frame clones appear in the TCRdb table, and some are missing; sequencing was by immunoSEQ multiplex PCR. The table shows approximately 190,000 clones, with more than 75% occurring only once. The chain combines TRBV5-6 with TRBJ2-3, with 12 bases identical to TRBD2. The sequence was collected from a human donor with chronic lymphocytic leukemia. Source: PBMCs, taken after 12 months of ibrutinib treatment. CDR3 in amino acids: CASSLGLAGVEDTQYF. CDR3 DNA: TGTGCCAGCAGCTTGGGACTAGCGGGGGTGGAGGATACGCAGTATTTT.